This T cell receptor (beta chain) comes out of a study of CD4 T cells in relation to SARS-CoV-2 and coronaviruses. Findings and limits, study-wide: Roughly three fifths of donors had memory CD4+ clonotypes crossrecognizing SARS-CoV-2 and common cold coronavirus spike.

Only in-frame clones appear in the TCRdb table, and some are missing; sequencing was by immunoSEQ multiplex PCR. The table lists about 68,000 clones, just over 90% of them singletons. The CDR3 sequence is 13 residues long. Germline loops: CDR1 LNHDA, CDR2 SQIVND (reference sequence). The V and J ends lost 4 bases and 10 bases respectively, with 14 bases between them. Comment on this clone: Its specificity is unknown.

Unexposed donor CD4+ T cells date from about 2011-2019, before the COVID-19 pandemic. The sequencing sample was made of naive CD4+ T cells from PBMCs. As to subset: naive CD4+ T cells isolated by negative enrichment. The receptor's source is a human donor in good health. The rearrangement joins TRBV19 to TRBJ2-4; tentatively, D is TRBD1 (6 bases). CDR3 nucleotides: TGTGCCAGTAGTACCCGACAGGAAACAATTCAGTACTTC. Amino acids: CASSTRQETIQYF.